These T cell receptor beta chains were read from a single sample in a study of graft-versus-host responses after intestinal transplantation. Clones were sequenced by immunoSEQ multiplex PCR, and TCRdb holds only the in-frame ones, with some missing. The data show around 67,000 clones, roughly 89% seen once. Their specific antigens are unknown. The source material was unstimulated CD8+ T cells sorted from spleen or lymph node cells, sampled before transplant. Receptors originate from a human donor who was the organ donor for an intestinal transplant. The CDR3 runs from the conserved cysteine through the conserved F or W. The order of the fields is clone size, V gene, CDR3 protein. Expanded clones are given a class, and other clones once, few, many or no size at all.

NA TRBV10-2 CASWGLGAGELFF
NA TRBV7-9 CASSMGQGWAETQYF
NA TRBV27 CASSLVGPNQPQHF
NA TRBV5-6 CASSPDRGSHQPQHF
many TRBV4-2 CASSQVLQGSYNEQFF
NA TRBV5-6 CASSLSGPRVAGNTIYF
NA TRBV4-1 CASSQEWGTVGGNTEAFF
NA TRBV6-1 CASSPRGSDYGYTF
NA TRBV6-4 CASSDSGTGSDEQFF
NA TRBV30 CAWSVSPLSGQGASNQPQHF
NA TRBV28 CASSFDFIPQPQHF
NA TRBV6-4 CASSSLEGGTEAFF
NA TRBV30 CAWNREGGYNSPLHF
NA TRBV11-3 CASSLDQGQGITGELFF
NA TRBV11-3 CASSSTGTGGPISYNEQFF
NA TRBV9 CASSADRFAGELFF
NA TRBV2 CASSATVNYGYTF
once TRBV4-2 CASSQEVYSDGRNNSPLHF
NA TRBV6-5 CASRPSSANYGYTF
once TRBV7-6 CASSLAPRVGEPQHF
once TRBV6-5 CASSYGTAATDTQYF
once TRBV13 CASSIGQVTEAFF
NA TRBV6-5 CASSYSSAGAKNIQYF
NA TRBV29-1 CSASLRDRFNTEAFF
NA TRBV4-1 CASRENQGHRNTEAFF
once TRBV29-1 CSVEDGGQALVVGTQYF
NA TRBV6-6 CASSKTANNEKLFF
NA TRBV27 CASSFVGGDSGANVLTF
NA TRBV6-4 CASSEASGGTTDTQYF
NA TRBV9 CASSAYGDSGNTIYF
NA TRBV5-4 CASSLGGGAQTDTQYF
NA TRBV9 CASSVGDGGLAGSTDTQYF
NA TRBV19 CASSITISVDTEAFF
NA TRBV7-6 CASSFPREKLFF
NA TRBV11-2 CASSLGGGLDTEAFF
NA TRBV23-1 CASSGTGSVIPGNTIYF
once TRBV5-6 CASSTSAGNFYEQFF
NA TRBV10-3 CAHAALGGEANTGELFF
NA TRBV2 CASSEAGLAGAETQYF
NA TRBV7-9 CASSFIPRQIEAFF
few TRBV15 CATSRSQGGFEKLFF
NA TRBV7-9 CASSHPEQRTQYF
NA TRBV6-5 CASRTGGARTQYF
few TRBV30 CAWSHQGDTEAFF
NA TRBV2 CASDGGVSNQPQHF